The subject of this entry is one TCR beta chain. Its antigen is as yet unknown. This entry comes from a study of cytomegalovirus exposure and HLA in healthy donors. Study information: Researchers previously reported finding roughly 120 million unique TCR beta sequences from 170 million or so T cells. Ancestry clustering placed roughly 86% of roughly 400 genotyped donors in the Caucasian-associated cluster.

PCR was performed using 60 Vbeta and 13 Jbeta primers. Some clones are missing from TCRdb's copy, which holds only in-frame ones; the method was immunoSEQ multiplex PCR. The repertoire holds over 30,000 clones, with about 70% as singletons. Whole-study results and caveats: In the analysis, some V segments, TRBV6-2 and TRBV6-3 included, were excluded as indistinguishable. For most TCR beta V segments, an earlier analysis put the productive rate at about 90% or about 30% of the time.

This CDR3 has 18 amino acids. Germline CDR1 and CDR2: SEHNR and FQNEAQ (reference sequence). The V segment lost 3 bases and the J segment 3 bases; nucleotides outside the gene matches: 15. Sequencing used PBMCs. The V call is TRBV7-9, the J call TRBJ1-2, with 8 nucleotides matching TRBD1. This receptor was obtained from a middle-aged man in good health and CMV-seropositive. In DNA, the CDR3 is TGTGCCAGCAGCTTGACTTCCCGAGACAGGGGATATGACTATGGCTACACCTTC. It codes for CASSLTSRDRGYDYGYTF.